This TCR beta chain is drawn from a study of cytomegalovirus exposure and HLA in healthy donors. Points on this clone: Its specificity is unknown.

CDR1 and CDR2 from the germline V gene are MGHDK and SYGVNS. The CDR3 covers 16 residues. The junction had 6 bases not matched to a gene; V was cut back by 3 bases and J by 2 bases. Study-level findings and limits: Some segments of the V type, notably TRBV6-2 and TRBV6-3, were excluded as indistinguishable.

The PCR used 60 Vbeta and 13 Jbeta primers. Sequencing used immunoSEQ multiplex PCR; TCRdb keeps in-frame clones, though not all of them. This table has around 100,000 clones, approximately 70% appearing once. Sequenced material: PBMCs. The genes are TRBV25-1 and TRBJ2-2, with 7 bases matching TRBD1. This clonotype originated in a man between 25 and 39 years old in good health and CMV-seropositive. The CDR3 spells CASSDTGTANTGELFF. In DNA, the CDR3 is TGTGCCAGCAGTGACACCGGGACAGCCAACACCGGGGAGCTGTTTTTT.